The rows below give T cell receptor beta chains drawn from one sample of a study of Graves' ophthalmopathy and Graves' hyperthyroidism. Each CDR3 protein is one row after TCRdb ran MiXCR on the multiplex PCR reads. The sample includes hundreds of thousands of distinct CDR3 sequences, approximately 21% of them seen just once. Sequenced input: peripheral blood. The receptors were gathered from a woman in her late teens or twenties with stable Graves' hyperthyroidism. Some clones in this sample may be carry-over from other donors' samples. The CDR3 runs from the conserved cysteine through the conserved F or W. The D gene is left open where the match is weak. Clone size appears in some rows only: once, few, many, or a class for an expanded clone.

V: TRBV5-4; size: many; D: TRBD2; J: TRBJ2-7; DNA: TGTGCCAGCAGCCGAATAGCGGGGGGGGAGTACTTC; CDR3: CASSRIAGGEYF
V: TRBV20-1; size: .; D: .; J: TRBJ2-4; DNA: TGCAGTGTTACTCAGGCGGGGGCCAACAAAAACATTCAGTACTTC; CDR3: CSVTQAGANKNIQYF
V: TRBV5-1; size: many; D: TRBD2; J: TRBJ2-7; DNA: TGCGCCAGCCAAAGTGGACTAGCGGGAATCTACGAGCAGTACTTC; CDR3: CASQSGLAGIYEQYF
V: TRBV10-2; size: many; D: .; J: TRBJ2-7; DNA: TGCGCCAGCACAAAAGGGGGTAGCTCCTACGAGCAGTACTTC; CDR3: CASTKGGSSYEQYF
V: TRBV12-3/TRBV12-4; size: many; D: TRBD2; J: TRBJ2-7; DNA: TGTGCCAGCAGTCCATTACTAGCGGGAGTAAGGAACGAGCAGTACTTC; CDR3: CASSPLLAGVRNEQYF
V: TRBV5-1; size: .; D: .; J: TRBJ2-3; DNA: TGCGCCAGCAGCTTGGAGGGGGTCGACACAGGGGATACGCAGTATTTT; CDR3: CASSLEGVDTGDTQYF
V: TRBV10-2; size: few; D: .; J: TRBJ1-5; DNA: TGCGCCAGCAGGGACTCGGGGGGATCGGGCAATCAGCCCCAGCATTTT; CDR3: CASRDSGGSGNQPQHF
V: TRBV5-1; size: .; D: .; J: TRBJ2-7; DNA: TGCGCCAGCAGCGGCGGGGACACGAAGGTGGAGCAGTACTTC; CDR3: CASSGGDTKVEQYF
V: TRBV3-1; size: .; D: TRBD1; J: TRBJ2-7; DNA: TGTGCCAGCAGCCAAACCGGGACAGGCGTCTCCGAGCAGTACTTC; CDR3: CASSQTGTGVSEQYF
V: TRBV6-2/TRBV6-3; size: few; D: .; J: TRBJ2-1; DNA: TGTGCCAGCAGTTACTCTGGGCGGGGCCATTACAATGAGCAGTTCTTC; CDR3: CASSYSGRGHYNEQFF
V: TRBV13; size: .; D: .; J: TRBJ1-5; DNA: TGTGCCAGCAGCTTAAGGACAGAGAATCAGCCCCAGCATTTT; CDR3: CASSLRTENQPQHF
V: TRBV11-2; size: .; D: TRBD2; J: TRBJ2-7; DNA: TGTGTCTGCAGCTTCCGGCAGGTCAGCGGGAGCTACGAGCAGTACTTC; CDR3: CVCSFRQVSGSYEQYF
V: TRBV6-5; size: many; D: TRBD1; J: TRBJ2-7; DNA: TGTGCCAGCAGTTCAGATGACAGGGGGCCCTACGAGCAGTACTTC; CDR3: CASSSDDRGPYEQYF
V: TRBV20-1; size: many; D: TRBD1; J: TRBJ2-7; DNA: TGCAGTGCGTGGGACAGGCGCTACGAGCAGTACTTC; CDR3: CSAWDRRYEQYF
V: TRBV28; size: many; D: .; J: TRBJ2-5; DNA: TGTGCCAGCGAATTGGGGAACCAAGAGACCCAGTACTTC; CDR3: CASELGNQETQYF
V: TRBV6-5; size: .; D: TRBD1; J: TRBJ1-2; DNA: TGTGCCAGCAGTTACTCTTCGACAGGGGGTTTTAGTGGCTACACCTTC; CDR3: CASSYSSTGGFSGYTF
V: TRBV7-8; size: many; D: .; J: TRBJ1-5; DNA: TGTGCCAGCAGCTTAACGGGCCATAGCAATCAGCCCCAGCATTTT; CDR3: CASSLTGHSNQPQHF
V: TRBV6-5; size: .; D: .; J: TRBJ1-1; DNA: TGTGCCAGCAGTTACTTGGTCGCAGGCGGGACTGAAGCTTTCTTT; CDR3: CASSYLVAGGTEAFF
V: TRBV30; size: many; D: .; J: TRBJ1-1; DNA: TGTGCCTGGATCATGATGTCCCCTAGGAGAACTGAAGCTTTCTTT; CDR3: CAWIMMSPRRTEAFF
V: TRBV11-1; size: many; D: .; J: TRBJ1-3; DNA: TGTGCCAGCAGCTTAGAGGGCGGGCTCTCTGGAAACACCATATATTTT; CDR3: CASSLEGGLSGNTIYF
V: TRBV12-3/TRBV12-4; size: many; D: TRBD1; J: TRBJ1-1; DNA: TGTGCCAGCAGTGCCTCGACAGGGGGGAACACTGAAGCTTTCTTT; CDR3: CASSASTGGNTEAFF
V: TRBV10-3; size: .; D: TRBD1; J: TRBJ2-2; DNA: TGTGCCATCAGACCTTATCCGGGACAGGGAGAGACCGGGGAGCTGTTTTTT; CDR3: CAIRPYPGQGETGELFF
V: TRBV3-1; size: many; D: .; J: TRBJ1-6; DNA: TGTGCCAGCAGCCAAGACGGGGACGATAATTCACCCCTCCACTTT; CDR3: CASSQDGDDNSPLHF
V: TRBV12-3/TRBV12-4; size: many; D: .; J: TRBJ2-5; DNA: TGTGCCAGCAGTACAAGACAGATGAAGACCCAGTACTTC; CDR3: CASSTRQMKTQYF
V: TRBV28; size: few; D: .; J: TRBJ1-1; DNA: TGTGCCAGCAGTCCAGTGGGGCCCAACACTGAAGCTTTCTTT; CDR3: CASSPVGPNTEAFF
V: TRBV3-1; size: many; D: .; J: TRBJ1-5; DNA: TGTGCCAGCAGCCAAGACACGGGACCACGGCCCCAGCATTTT; CDR3: CASSQDTGPRPQHF
V: TRBV6-2/TRBV6-3; size: many; D: TRBD1; J: TRBJ1-5; DNA: TGTGCCAGCAGTTACACGGGACAGCATAACCAGCCCCAGCATTTT; CDR3: CASSYTGQHNQPQHF
V: TRBV12-3/TRBV12-4; size: many; D: .; J: TRBJ2-7; DNA: TGTGCCAGCACCGATACCTTCAGACGCGAGCAGTACTTC; CDR3: CASTDTFRREQYF
V: TRBV20-1; size: many; D: .; J: TRBJ2-7; DNA: TGCAGTGCTGGACGTCAAAGAAGCTACGAGCAGTACTTC; CDR3: CSAGRQRSYEQYF
V: TRBV28; size: many; D: .; J: TRBJ1-2; DNA: TGTGCCAGCAGTTTTAGACCGGGCGGGTCTAACTATGGCTACACCTTC; CDR3: CASSFRPGGSNYGYTF
V: TRBV4-1; size: .; D: .; J: TRBJ2-2; DNA: TGCGCCAGCAGCCAAGTGCGGGACGGCACCGGGGAGCTGTTTTTT; CDR3: CASSQVRDGTGELFF
V: TRBV12-3/TRBV12-4; size: .; D: .; J: TRBJ2-2; DNA: TGTGCCAGCAATAGGGTGACCGGGGAGCTGTTTTTT; CDR3: CASNRVTGELFF